The rows below give T cell receptor beta chains drawn from one sample of a study of T cell clones after liver transplantation. Generated by immunoSEQ multiplex PCR, the TCRdb table keeps only in-frame clones and is missing some. Among 60,000 or so clones listed, 60% to 75% were seen once. The specimen was CD4+ T cells from blood, collected at the 22-month timepoint. Source of these receptors: a human patient who received a liver transplant. T cells may partly derive from the graft donor. Each CDR3 is given with its conserved first and last residue. D genes are given only for firm matches. Size values are once, few and many counts, or a class for expanded clones, and some rows have none.

d_gene,abundance,j_gene,v_gene,CDR3nt,CDR3aa
-,-,TRBJ1-4,TRBV7-9,TGTGCCAGCAGCCTGACCAGGGGTCGCCAATCGGAACTGTTTTTT,CASSLTRGRQSELFF
-,few,TRBJ2-1,TRBV7-3,TGTGCCAGCAGGGGGCGTTCCAATGAGCAGTTCTTC,CASRGRSNEQFF
-,-,TRBJ1-1,TRBV4-2,TGTGCCAGCAGCCAAGATAGGGGGGGTGTACACACTGAAGCTTTCTTT,CASSQDRGGVHTEAFF
-,few,TRBJ2-7,TRBV6-5,TGTGCCAGCAGTTACTCGGGGGGGCATCGGGAGCAGTACTTC,CASSYSGGHREQYF
-,-,TRBJ1-2,TRBV6-1,TGTGCCAGCAGTGAATCGGCAGGGGCTCTCGTAGGCTACACCTTC,CASSESAGALVGYTF
TRBD1,-,TRBJ1-1,TRBV6-6,TGTGCCAGCAGTTTAGGGGGCGGTAGCACTGAAGCTTTCTTT,CASSLGGGSTEAFF
-,-,TRBJ1-3,TRBV30,TGTGCCTGGACCTGGTCCTCTGGAAACACCATATATTTT,CAWTWSSGNTIYF
-,-,TRBJ1-2,TRBV28,TGTGCCAGCACCCCCCGGCCTTTCTATGGCTACACCTTC,CASTPRPFYGYTF
TRBD1,-,TRBJ2-3,TRBV10-3,TGTGCCATCAGTGAGTCTGGGACAGGCACAGATACGCAGTATTTT,CAISESGTGTDTQYF
-,-,TRBJ1-1,TRBV6-5,TGTGCCAGCACCCGAGGGAGTGAGACTGAAGCTTTCTTT,CASTRGSETEAFF
-,-,TRBJ2-7,TRBV7-2,TGTGCCAGCAGCTTATTGGCGGGGGCACTTTACGAGCAGTACTTC,CASSLLAGALYEQYF